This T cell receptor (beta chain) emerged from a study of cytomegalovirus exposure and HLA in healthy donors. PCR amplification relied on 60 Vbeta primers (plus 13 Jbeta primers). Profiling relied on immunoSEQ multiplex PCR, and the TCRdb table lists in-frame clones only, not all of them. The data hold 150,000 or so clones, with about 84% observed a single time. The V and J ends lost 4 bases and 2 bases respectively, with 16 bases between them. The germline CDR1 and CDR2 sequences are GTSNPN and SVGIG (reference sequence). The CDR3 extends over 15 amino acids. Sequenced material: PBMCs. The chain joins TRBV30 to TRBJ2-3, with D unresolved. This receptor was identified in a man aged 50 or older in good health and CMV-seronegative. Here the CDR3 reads CAWTPLRSVTDTQYF. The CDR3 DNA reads TGTGCCTGGACCCCGTTAAGGAGTGTCACAGATACGCAGTATTTT.